This is a list of T cell receptor beta chains from one sample in a study of shared clonotypes between healthy human individuals. Sequencing was performed with immunoSEQ multiplex PCR; in TCRdb, only in-frame clones are kept and a portion is missing. Of millions of clones listed, just over 90% are singletons. The sample taken for sequencing was naive CD8+ T cells from PBMCs. The receptors were sampled from a man aged 18 to 30 in good health. Some clones in this sample may be carry-over from other donors' samples. CDR3s include the opening cysteine and the closing phenylalanine or tryptophan. The order of the fields is V gene, D gene, clone size, J gene, CDR3 protein, CDR3 DNA. A D gene is named only where the DNA matches it firmly. Expanded clones are given a class, and other clones once, few, many or no size at all.

V: TRBV7-3
D: .
size: .
J: TRBJ2-7
CDR3: CASSLTSGSEQYF
DNA: TGTGCCAGCAGCTTAACGTCAGGAAGCGAGCAGTACTTC

V: TRBV10-1
D: .
size: .
J: TRBJ2-3
CDR3: CASSGGYSTDTQYF
DNA: TGCGCCAGCAGTGGGGGATACAGCACAGATACGCAGTATTTT

V: TRBV7-6
D: TRBD2
size: .
J: TRBJ2-2
CDR3: CASSLRLAGGANTGELFF
DNA: TGTGCCAGCAGCTTAAGGCTAGCGGGAGGGGCGAACACCGGGGAGCTGTTTTTT

V: TRBV7-3
D: .
size: .
J: TRBJ2-2
CDR3: CASTPDSYTGELFF
DNA: TGTGCCAGCACCCCAGACAGTTACACCGGGGAGCTGTTTTTT

V: TRBV5-6
D: TRBD2
size: .
J: TRBJ2-1
CDR3: CASSSTGTSGYNEQFF
DNA: TGTGCCAGCAGCTCAACCGGGACTAGCGGCTACAATGAGCAGTTCTTC

V: TRBV5-4
D: TRBD1
size: once
J: TRBJ1-1
CDR3: CASSGGENTGVDTEAFF
DNA: TGTGCCAGCAGCGGCGGTGAAAATACAGGGGTTGACACTGAAGCTTTCTTT

V: TRBV27
D: .
size: few
J: TRBJ1-5
CDR3: CASGGTNQPQHF
DNA: TGTGCCAGTGGGGGAACCAATCAGCCCCAGCATTTT

V: TRBV7-9
D: .
size: .
J: TRBJ2-2
CDR3: CASSLARQVSNTGELFF
DNA: TGTGCCAGCAGCTTAGCGCGGCAGGTCTCGAACACCGGGGAGCTGTTTTTT

V: TRBV5-5
D: .
size: .
J: TRBJ2-1
CDR3: CASSLGLYNEQFF
DNA: TGTGCCAGCAGCCTCGGCCTATACAATGAGCAGTTCTTC

V: TRBV7-8
D: .
size: .
J: TRBJ1-3
CDR3: CASSKRGAGNTIYF
DNA: TGTGCCAGCAGCAAACGAGGGGCTGGAAACACCATATATTTT

V: TRBV27
D: TRBD1
size: .
J: TRBJ1-1
CDR3: CASSLQGAGTEAFF
DNA: TGTGCCAGCAGTTTACAGGGGGCTGGGACTGAAGCTTTCTTT

V: TRBV5-1
D: TRBD2
size: .
J: TRBJ2-1
CDR3: CASSWGLARSSYNEQFF
DNA: TGCGCCAGCAGCTGGGGACTAGCTCGGAGCTCCTACAATGAGCAGTTCTTC

V: TRBV27
D: TRBD1
size: .
J: TRBJ1-5
CDR3: CASSIIGTEPQHF
DNA: TGTGCCAGCAGTATAATTGGGACAGAGCCCCAGCATTTT

V: TRBV5-4
D: TRBD1
size: .
J: TRBJ1-2
CDR3: CASSLVWGQPTYTF
DNA: TGTGCCAGCAGCTTGGTATGGGGACAGCCAACTTACACCTTC

V: TRBV28
D: TRBD1
size: .
J: TRBJ1-2
CDR3: CASSYRGDYGYTF
DNA: TGTGCCAGCAGTTACAGGGGGGATTATGGCTACACCTTC

V: TRBV7-9
D: .
size: .
J: TRBJ2-7
CDR3: CASSGDGTYEQYF
DNA: TGTGCCAGCAGCGGAGACGGGACCTACGAGCAGTACTTC

V: TRBV7-3
D: .
size: few
J: TRBJ1-1
CDR3: CASSLSQGTEAFF
DNA: TGTGCCAGCAGCTTAAGCCAGGGCACTGAAGCTTTCTTT

V: TRBV10-3
D: .
size: .
J: TRBJ2-2
CDR3: CAIRGPDTGELFF
DNA: TGTGCCATCAGGGGGCCGGACACCGGGGAGCTGTTTTTT

V: TRBV6-6
D: .
size: .
J: TRBJ2-3
CDR3: CASSPFTTDTQYF
DNA: TGTGCCAGCAGCCCTTTCACCACAGATACGCAGTATTTT

V: TRBV10-3
D: TRBD2
size: .
J: TRBJ2-7
CDR3: CAISESGGLYF
DNA: TGTGCCATCAGTGAGTCCGGGGGGTTGTACTTC

V: TRBV19
D: TRBD2
size: .
J: TRBJ2-1
CDR3: CASSIITSGYNEQFF
DNA: TGTGCCAGTAGTATTATTACTAGCGGGTACAATGAGCAGTTCTTC

V: TRBV7-9
D: .
size: .
J: TRBJ2-7
CDR3: CASSPPNKRYEQYF
DNA: TGTGCCAGCAGCCCTCCTAATAAACGCTACGAGCAGTACTTC

V: TRBV7-3
D: TRBD2
size: .
J: TRBJ2-1
CDR3: CASSLELGLAASYNEQFF
DNA: TGTGCCAGCAGCTTAGAGTTAGGGCTAGCGGCCTCCTACAATGAGCAGTTCTTC

V: TRBV9
D: TRBD2
size: .
J: TRBJ2-1
CDR3: CASSGGTSGGNEQFF
DNA: TGTGCCAGCAGCGGCGGGACCTCGGGGGGCAATGAGCAGTTCTTC

V: TRBV19
D: TRBD1
size: .
J: TRBJ1-5
CDR3: CASTQDRAQPQHF
DNA: TGTGCCAGTACCCAAGACAGGGCCCAGCCCCAGCATTTT

V: TRBV6-5
D: .
size: .
J: TRBJ1-1
CDR3: CASSTGGARTEAFF
DNA: TGTGCCAGCAGTACCGGGGGGGCGAGAACTGAAGCTTTCTTT

V: TRBV7-2
D: .
size: .
J: TRBJ2-1
CDR3: CASSFVSAAYNEQFF
DNA: TGTGCCAGCAGCTTCGTCAGCGCCGCCTACAATGAGCAGTTCTTC

V: TRBV11-2
D: .
size: once
J: TRBJ2-1
CDR3: CASSPTNEQFF
DNA: TGTGCCAGCAGCCCGACTAATGAGCAGTTCTTC

V: TRBV5-1
D: TRBD2
size: .
J: TRBJ2-1
CDR3: CASSPNFGTSGDEQFF
DNA: TGCGCCAGCAGCCCGAACTTTGGGACTAGCGGCGATGAGCAGTTCTTC

V: TRBV28
D: .
size: .
J: TRBJ2-1
CDR3: CASSYRRGRYPYNEQFF
DNA: TGTGCCAGCAGTTATCGAAGAGGGCGTTACCCCTACAATGAGCAGTTCTTC

V: TRBV7-8
D: TRBD2
size: .
J: TRBJ2-5
CDR3: CASNPTSGEETQYF
DNA: TGTGCCAGCAACCCGACTAGCGGGGAAGAGACCCAGTACTTC

V: TRBV25-1
D: .
size: .
J: TRBJ1-1
CDR3: CASSERLSPAEAFF
DNA: TGTGCCAGCAGTGAACGTTTGAGTCCCGCTGAAGCTTTCTTT

V: TRBV7-3
D: .
size: .
J: TRBJ2-3
CDR3: CASSSHGGAADTQYF
DNA: TGTGCCAGCAGCTCCCATGGGGGCGCGGCAGATACGCAGTATTTT

V: TRBV7-3
D: .
size: .
J: TRBJ2-2
CDR3: CASSLHQTHNTGELFF
DNA: TGTGCCAGCAGCCTCCATCAGACCCACAACACCGGGGAGCTGTTTTTT

V: TRBV2
D: .
size: .
J: TRBJ2-7
CDR3: CASSEKPRQAGQYF
DNA: TGTGCCAGCAGTGAAAAACCCCGACAGGCCGGGCAGTACTTC

V: TRBV27
D: .
size: .
J: TRBJ1-5
CDR3: CASSLLGGNQPQHF
DNA: TGTGCCAGCAGTTTATTGGGGGGCAATCAGCCCCAGCATTTT

V: TRBV19
D: TRBD2
size: .
J: TRBJ2-2
CDR3: CASSIEALAEGTGELFF
DNA: TGTGCCAGTAGTATAGAGGCGCTAGCGGAGGGGACCGGGGAGCTGTTTTTT

V: TRBV28
D: .
size: once
J: TRBJ1-5
CDR3: CASEARGYQPQHF
DNA: TGTGCCAGCGAGGCCAGGGGATATCAGCCCCAGCATTTT

V: TRBV19
D: .
size: .
J: TRBJ2-1
CDR3: CASRDDVYNEQFF
DNA: TGTGCCAGTAGAGACGACGTGTACAATGAGCAGTTCTTC

V: TRBV19
D: .
size: .
J: TRBJ2-1
CDR3: CASSIVENSYNEQFF
DNA: TGTGCCAGTAGTATTGTGGAAAACTCCTACAATGAGCAGTTCTTC

V: TRBV15
D: TRBD2
size: .
J: TRBJ2-2
CDR3: CATSTWGGSSGGELFF
DNA: TGTGCCACCAGCACCTGGGGGGGGAGTTCCGGCGGGGAGCTGTTTTTT

V: TRBV19
D: .
size: .
J: TRBJ1-2
CDR3: CASRVLGRYGYTF
DNA: TGTGCCAGTAGGGTTTTAGGCCGCTATGGCTACACCTTC

V: TRBV28
D: TRBD2
size: .
J: TRBJ2-1
CDR3: CASSYSGAYNEQFF
DNA: TGTGCCAGCAGTTATAGCGGGGCTTACAATGAGCAGTTCTTC

V: TRBV28
D: .
size: .
J: TRBJ1-5
CDR3: CASGPNSNQPQHF
DNA: TGTGCCAGCGGGCCAAATAGCAATCAGCCCCAGCATTTT

V: TRBV27
D: .
size: .
J: TRBJ2-5
CDR3: CASSIGGFQETQYF
DNA: TGTGCCAGCAGTATTGGGGGGTTCCAAGAGACCCAGTACTTC

V: TRBV29-1
D: .
size: .
J: TRBJ2-7
CDR3: CSVIQGSYEQYF
DNA: TGCAGCGTTATCCAGGGCTCCTACGAGCAGTACTTC

V: TRBV27
D: TRBD1
size: .
J: TRBJ2-7
CDR3: CASSLTGGQWYEQYF
DNA: TGTGCCAGCAGTTTAACAGGGGGCCAGTGGTACGAGCAGTACTTC

V: TRBV9
D: .
size: .
J: TRBJ1-1
CDR3: CASSERGDNLRSEAFF
DNA: TGTGCCAGCAGCGAGAGAGGGGACAACTTGCGGTCTGAAGCTTTCTTT

V: TRBV28
D: TRBD2
size: once
J: TRBJ2-2
CDR3: CASSYLAGANTGELFF
DNA: TGTGCCAGCAGTTATCTAGCGGGAGCGAACACCGGGGAGCTGTTTTTT

V: TRBV14
D: TRBD2
size: .
J: TRBJ2-5
CDR3: CASSRGLAGVETQYF
DNA: TGTGCCAGCAGCCGGGGACTAGCGGGTGTAGAGACCCAGTACTTC

V: TRBV15
D: .
size: .
J: TRBJ2-2
CDR3: CATSRDGASPNTGELFF
DNA: TGTGCCACCAGCAGAGATGGTGCCTCCCCGAACACCGGGGAGCTGTTTTTT